This T cell receptor beta chain was captured by sequencing in a study of shared clonotypes between healthy human individuals. The CDR3 is 15 amino acids. Trimming cost V 5 bases and J 1 base, with 14 bases left between them. CDR1 and CDR2 from the germline V gene are MGHDK and SYGVNS. Naivety among CD8 cells was defined by CD45RO negativity and positive CCR7 selection, thereby excluding terminally differentiated effector memory CD45RA+ cells. Every donor, a Caucasian adult, lived in Nashville, Tennessee. Some clones are missing from TCRdb's copy, which holds only in-frame ones; the method was immunoSEQ multiplex PCR. The profile shows about 2 million clones, 85% to 95% of them singletons.

V usage is TRBV25-1 and J usage is TRBJ2-5; D is possibly TRBD1 (5 bases). The sequence came from a man aged 18 to 35 in good health. Input material: naive CD8+ T cells sorted from blood. CDR3 DNA: TGTGCCAGCAGTCCTCCGACAGTCAGCCAAGAGACCCAGTACTTC. Residues: CASSPPTVSQETQYF.